What follows describes a single T cell receptor (beta chain). As yet, its antigen is unknown. MiXCR, run by TCRdb on the RT-PCR reads, gives a single entry per CDR3 protein. The table shows roughly 500,000 distinct CDR3 sequences, with approximately 24% occurring only once. The data are from a study of response to subunit inactivated influenza vaccine. V gave up 0 bases and J gave up 5 bases; unmatched junction bases: 5. The CDR3 spans 16 residues. CDR1 and CDR2 (germline): SGHNT, YYREEE (reference sequence). Regarding the study as a whole: Authors suggested seasonal influenza vaccinations each recruit few new T cells.

This sequence originates from a man aged 50 or older who received an inactivated influenza vaccine. The rearrangement joins TRBV5-4 to TRBJ2-3; 11 nucleotides line up with TRBD2. Sequences were derived from CD4+ T cells sorted from PBMCs, sampled around 5 days after vaccination. CDR3 in DNA: TGTGCCAGCAGCTTGGAACTAGCGGGAGTTGTAGATACGCAGTATTTT. As protein: CASSLELAGVVDTQYF. Using reference TRBV5-4 and TRBJ2-3 for the parts outside the CDR3, the full variable domain is ETGVTQSPTHLIKTRGQQVTLRCSSQSGHNTVSWYQQALGQGPQFIFQYYREEENGRGNFPPRFSGLQFPNYSSELNVNALELDDSALYLCASSLELAGVVDTQYFGPGTRLTVL.